The clone carrying this T cell receptor (beta chain) was observed at least ten times. The antigen remains undetermined. Disease duration was under 3 months in the ophthalmopathy patients, who also had a Clinical Activity Score of at least 3 and a NOSPECS grade of at least 4. Diagnostic assessment was based on clinical symptoms, serum thyroxine and TRAb, thyroid ultrasound and orbital computed tomography. These data come from a study of T cells in Graves' hyperthyroidism and ophthalmopathy. Study-wide results and caveats: Most clonotypes that expanded in the thyroid above 0.001 also showed up in blood. Ophthalmopathy, which appeared later, was predicted by the model a median around 6 months before onset.

From germline, CDR1 is SEHNR and CDR2 FQNEAQ (reference sequence). Trimming removed 4 bases at V and 7 bases at J, with 25 bases between. The CDR3 is 17 amino acids. RNA transcripts gave rise to amplified TCR beta CDR3 regions. The TCR CDR3 first-round RT-PCR relied on the HTBI primer set. TCRdb used MiXCR to reprocess the multiplex PCR reads, holding one entry per CDR3 protein. The profile shows about 520,000 distinct CDR3 sequences, around a quarter of them singletons. V gene TRBV7-9 combines with J gene TRBJ2-5; D is perhaps TRBD1 (5 bases). The receptor was isolated from a woman under 40 with Graves' ophthalmopathy. The sequenced sample was blood. Written as DNA, the CDR3 is TGTGCCAGCAGCTACACAGGAGCATTAGAGATAGAAGGGACCCAGTACTTC. It yields the protein CASSYTGALEIEGTQYF.